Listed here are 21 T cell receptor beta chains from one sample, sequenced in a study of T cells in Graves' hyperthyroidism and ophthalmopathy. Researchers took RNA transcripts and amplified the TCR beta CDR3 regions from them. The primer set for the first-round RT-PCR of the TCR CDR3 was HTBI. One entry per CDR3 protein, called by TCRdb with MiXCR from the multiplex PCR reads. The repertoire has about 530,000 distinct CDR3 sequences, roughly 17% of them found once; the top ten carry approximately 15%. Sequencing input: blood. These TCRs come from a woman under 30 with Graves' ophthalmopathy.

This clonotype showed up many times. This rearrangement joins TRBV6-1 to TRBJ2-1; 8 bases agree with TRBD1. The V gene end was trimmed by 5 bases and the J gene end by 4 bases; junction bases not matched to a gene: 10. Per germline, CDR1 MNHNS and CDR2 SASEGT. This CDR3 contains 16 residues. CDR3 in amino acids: CASSSSSGTGYNEQFF. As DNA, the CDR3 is TGTGCCAGCAGTTCAAGCTCCGGGACAGGATACAATGAGCAGTTCTTC.

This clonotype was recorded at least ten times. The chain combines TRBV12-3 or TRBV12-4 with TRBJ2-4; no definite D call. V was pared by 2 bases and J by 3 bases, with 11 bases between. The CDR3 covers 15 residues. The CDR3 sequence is CASSLPPVGKNIQYF. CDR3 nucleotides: TGTGCCAGCAGTTTACCCCCAGTGGGCAAAAACATTCAGTACTTC.

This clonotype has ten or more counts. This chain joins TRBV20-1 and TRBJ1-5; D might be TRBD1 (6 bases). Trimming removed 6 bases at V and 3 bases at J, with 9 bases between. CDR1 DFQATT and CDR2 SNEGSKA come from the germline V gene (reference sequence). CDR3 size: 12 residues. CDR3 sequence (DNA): TGCAGTGCCGGACAGTACAATCAGCCCCAGCATTTT. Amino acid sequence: CSAGQYNQPQHF.

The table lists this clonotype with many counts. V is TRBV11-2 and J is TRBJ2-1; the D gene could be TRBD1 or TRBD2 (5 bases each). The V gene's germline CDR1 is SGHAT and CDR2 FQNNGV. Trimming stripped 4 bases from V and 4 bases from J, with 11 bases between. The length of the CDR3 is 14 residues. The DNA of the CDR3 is TGTGCCAGCAGCTGGGACGGCAGTTACAATGAGCAGTTCTTC. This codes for CASSWDGSYNEQFF.

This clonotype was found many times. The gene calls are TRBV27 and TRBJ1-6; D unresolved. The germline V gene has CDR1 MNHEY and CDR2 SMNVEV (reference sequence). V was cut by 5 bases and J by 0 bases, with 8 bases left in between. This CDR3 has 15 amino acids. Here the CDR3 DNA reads TGTGCCAGCAGTACCGAAAGCTCCTATAATTCACCCCTCCACTTT. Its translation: CASSTESSYNSPLHF.

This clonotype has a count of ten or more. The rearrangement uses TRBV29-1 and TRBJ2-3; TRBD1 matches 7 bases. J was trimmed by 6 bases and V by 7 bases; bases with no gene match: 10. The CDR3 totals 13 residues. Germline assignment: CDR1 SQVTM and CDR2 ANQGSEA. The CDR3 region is CSAGTAGGDTQYF. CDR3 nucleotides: TGCAGCGCCGGGACAGCCGGCGGGGATACGCAGTATTTT.

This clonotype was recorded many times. CDR3 in DNA: TGCAGTGCTGGAGGGCTAGCGGGAGATACGCAGTATTTT. Translated: CSAGGLAGDTQYF. V usage is TRBV20-1 and J usage is TRBJ2-3, with TRBD2 identical over 8 bases. Germline loops: CDR1 DFQATT, CDR2 SNEGSKA (reference sequence). Trimming cost V 5 bases and J 5 bases; bases outside gene matches: 6. The CDR3 covers 13 residues.

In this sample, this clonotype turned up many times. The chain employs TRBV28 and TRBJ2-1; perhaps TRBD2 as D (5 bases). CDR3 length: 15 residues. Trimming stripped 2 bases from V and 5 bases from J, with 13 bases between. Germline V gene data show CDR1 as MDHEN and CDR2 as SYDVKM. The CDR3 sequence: CASSLIGAEDNEQFF. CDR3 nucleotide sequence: TGTGCCAGCAGTTTAATAGGAGCGGAGGACAATGAGCAGTTCTTC.

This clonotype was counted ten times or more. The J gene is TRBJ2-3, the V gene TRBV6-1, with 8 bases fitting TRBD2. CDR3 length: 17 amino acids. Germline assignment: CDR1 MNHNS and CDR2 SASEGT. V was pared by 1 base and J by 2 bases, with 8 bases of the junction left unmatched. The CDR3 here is CASSEGGSGGITDTQYF. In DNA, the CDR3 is TGTGCCAGCAGTGAAGGGGGCAGCGGGGGAATCACAGATACGCAGTATTTT.

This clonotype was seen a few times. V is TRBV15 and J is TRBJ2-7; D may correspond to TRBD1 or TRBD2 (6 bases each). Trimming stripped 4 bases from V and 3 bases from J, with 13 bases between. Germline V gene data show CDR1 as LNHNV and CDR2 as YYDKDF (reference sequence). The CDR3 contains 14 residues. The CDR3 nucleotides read TGTGCCACCAGCAAGGTAGGGGGGAACTACGAGCAGTACTTC. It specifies CATSKVGGNYEQYF.

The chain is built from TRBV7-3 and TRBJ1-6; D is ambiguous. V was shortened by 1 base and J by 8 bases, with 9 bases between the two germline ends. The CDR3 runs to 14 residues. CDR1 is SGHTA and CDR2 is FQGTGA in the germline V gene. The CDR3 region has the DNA TGTGCCAGCAGCTTAAATGGCGGGGATTCACCCCTCCACTTT. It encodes CASSLNGGDSPLHF.

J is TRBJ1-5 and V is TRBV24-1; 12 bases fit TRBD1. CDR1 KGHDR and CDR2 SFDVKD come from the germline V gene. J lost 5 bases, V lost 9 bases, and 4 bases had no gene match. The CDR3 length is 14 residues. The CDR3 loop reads CATGTGGSDQPQHF. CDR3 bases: TGTGCCACCGGGACAGGGGGCTCAGATCAGCCCCAGCATTTT.

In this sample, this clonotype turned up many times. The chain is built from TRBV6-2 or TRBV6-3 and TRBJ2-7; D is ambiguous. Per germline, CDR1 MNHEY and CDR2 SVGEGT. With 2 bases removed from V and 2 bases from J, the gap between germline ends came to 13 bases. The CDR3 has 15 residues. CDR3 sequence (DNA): TGTGCCAGCAGTTACGATAAGGAGCAGGCCTACGAGCAGTACTTC. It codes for CASSYDKEQAYEQYF.

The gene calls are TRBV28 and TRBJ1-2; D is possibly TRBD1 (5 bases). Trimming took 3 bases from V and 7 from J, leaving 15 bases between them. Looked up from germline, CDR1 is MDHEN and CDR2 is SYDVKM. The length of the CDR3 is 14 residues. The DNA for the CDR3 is TGTGCCAGCAGTTTGCAGGGCCGACGGGGTGGCTACACCTTC. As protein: CASSLQGRRGGYTF.

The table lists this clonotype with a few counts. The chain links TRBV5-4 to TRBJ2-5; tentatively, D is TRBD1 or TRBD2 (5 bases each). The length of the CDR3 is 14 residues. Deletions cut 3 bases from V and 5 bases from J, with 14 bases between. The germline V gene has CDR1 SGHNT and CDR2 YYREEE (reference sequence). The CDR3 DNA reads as TGTGCCAGCAGCTCCGGGACCGTTCGGGAGACCCAGTACTTC. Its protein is CASSSGTVRETQYF.

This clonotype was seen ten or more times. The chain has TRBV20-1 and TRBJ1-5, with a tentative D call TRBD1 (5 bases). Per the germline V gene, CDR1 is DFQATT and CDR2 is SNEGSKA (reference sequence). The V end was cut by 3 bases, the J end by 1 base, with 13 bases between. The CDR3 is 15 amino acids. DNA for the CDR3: TGCAGTGCTAGTGTTCAGGGTGGGAGCAATCAGCCCCAGCATTTT. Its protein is CSASVQGGSNQPQHF.

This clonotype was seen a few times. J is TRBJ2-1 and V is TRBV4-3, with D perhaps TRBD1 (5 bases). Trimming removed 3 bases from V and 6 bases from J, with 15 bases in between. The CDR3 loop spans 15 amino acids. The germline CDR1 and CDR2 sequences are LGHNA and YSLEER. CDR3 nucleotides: TGCGCCAGCAGCCAGTATGGGCAGGGATTCAATGAGCAGTTCTTC. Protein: CASSQYGQGFNEQFF.

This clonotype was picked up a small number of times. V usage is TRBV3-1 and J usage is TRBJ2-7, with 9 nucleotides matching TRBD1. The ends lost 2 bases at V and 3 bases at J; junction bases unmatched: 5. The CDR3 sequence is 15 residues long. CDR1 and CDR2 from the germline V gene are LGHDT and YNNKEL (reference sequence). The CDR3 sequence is CASSQPGQGVYEQYF. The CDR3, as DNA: TGTGCCAGCAGCCAACCGGGACAGGGTGTCTACGAGCAGTACTTC.

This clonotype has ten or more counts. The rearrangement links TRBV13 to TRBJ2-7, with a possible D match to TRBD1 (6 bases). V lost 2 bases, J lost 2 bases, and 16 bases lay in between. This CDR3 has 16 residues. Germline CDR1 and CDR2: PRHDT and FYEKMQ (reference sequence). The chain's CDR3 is CASSLSGQLNPYEQYF. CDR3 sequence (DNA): TGTGCCAGCAGCTTATCAGGACAGTTGAATCCCTACGAGCAGTACTTC.

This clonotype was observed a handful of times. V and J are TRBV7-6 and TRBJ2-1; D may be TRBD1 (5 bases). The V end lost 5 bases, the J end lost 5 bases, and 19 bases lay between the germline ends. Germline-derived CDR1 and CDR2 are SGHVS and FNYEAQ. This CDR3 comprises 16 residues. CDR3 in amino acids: CASSLRRQNSNNEQFF. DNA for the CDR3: TGTGCCAGCAGCCTGCGCAGACAGAACTCAAACAATGAGCAGTTCTTC.

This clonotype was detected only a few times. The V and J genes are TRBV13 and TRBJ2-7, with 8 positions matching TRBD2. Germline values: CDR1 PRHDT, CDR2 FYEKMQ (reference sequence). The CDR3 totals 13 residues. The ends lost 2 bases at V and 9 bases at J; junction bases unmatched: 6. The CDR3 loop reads CASSLLTSDWQYF. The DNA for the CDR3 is TGTGCCAGCAGCTTACTGACTAGCGACTGGCAGTACTTC. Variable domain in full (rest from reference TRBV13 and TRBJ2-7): AAGVIQSPRHLIKEKRETATLKCYPIPRHDTVYWYQQGPGQDPQFLISFYEKMQSDKGSIPDRFSAQQFSDYHSELNMSSLELGDSALYFCASSLLTSDWQYFGPGTRLTVT.